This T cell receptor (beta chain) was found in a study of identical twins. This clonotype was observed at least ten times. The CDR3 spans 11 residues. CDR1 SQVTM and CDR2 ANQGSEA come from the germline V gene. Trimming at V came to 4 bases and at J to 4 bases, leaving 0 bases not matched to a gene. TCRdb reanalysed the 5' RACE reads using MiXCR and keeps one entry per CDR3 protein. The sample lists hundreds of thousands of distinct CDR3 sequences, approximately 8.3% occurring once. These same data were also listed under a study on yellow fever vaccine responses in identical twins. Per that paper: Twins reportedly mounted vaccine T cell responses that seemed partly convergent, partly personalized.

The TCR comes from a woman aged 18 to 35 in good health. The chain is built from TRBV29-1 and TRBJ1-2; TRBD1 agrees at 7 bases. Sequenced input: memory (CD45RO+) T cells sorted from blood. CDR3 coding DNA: TGCAGCGTTGGGGACAGCTATGGCTACACCTTC. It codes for CSVGDSYGYTF. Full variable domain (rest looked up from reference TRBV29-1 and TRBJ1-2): SAVISQKPSRDICQRGTSLTIQCQVDSQVTMMFWYRQQPGQSLTLIATANQGSEATYESGFVIDKFPISRPNLTFSTLTVSNMSPEDSSIYLCSVGDSYGYTFGSGTRLTVV.